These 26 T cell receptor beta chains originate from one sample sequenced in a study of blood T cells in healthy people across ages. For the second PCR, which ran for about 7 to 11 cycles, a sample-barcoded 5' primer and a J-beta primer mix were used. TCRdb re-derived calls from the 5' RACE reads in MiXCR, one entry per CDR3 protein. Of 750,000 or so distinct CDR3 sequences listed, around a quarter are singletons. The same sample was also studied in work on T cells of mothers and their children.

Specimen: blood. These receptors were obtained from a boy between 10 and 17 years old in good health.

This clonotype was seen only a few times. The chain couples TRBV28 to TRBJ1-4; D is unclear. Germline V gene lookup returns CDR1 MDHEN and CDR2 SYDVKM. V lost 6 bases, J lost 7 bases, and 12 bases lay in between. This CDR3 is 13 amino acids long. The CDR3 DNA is TGTGCCAGCAGCAATGGTCGAGTTGAAAAACTGTTTTTT. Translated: CASSNGRVEKLFF.

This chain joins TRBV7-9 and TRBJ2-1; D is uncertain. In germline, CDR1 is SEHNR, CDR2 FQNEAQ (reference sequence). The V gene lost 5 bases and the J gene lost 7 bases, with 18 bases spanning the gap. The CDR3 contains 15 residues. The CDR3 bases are TGTGCCAGCAGCATAGAAGAGACTGAGCATAATGAGCAGTTCTTC. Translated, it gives CASSIEETEHNEQFF.

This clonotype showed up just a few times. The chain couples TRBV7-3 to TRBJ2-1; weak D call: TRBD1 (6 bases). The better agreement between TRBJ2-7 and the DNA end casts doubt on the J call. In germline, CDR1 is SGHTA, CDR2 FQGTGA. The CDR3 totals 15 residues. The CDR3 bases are TGTGCCAGCAGCTTGGGACACGAGGGGCCCTACGAGCAGTACTTC. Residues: CASSLGHEGPYEQYF.

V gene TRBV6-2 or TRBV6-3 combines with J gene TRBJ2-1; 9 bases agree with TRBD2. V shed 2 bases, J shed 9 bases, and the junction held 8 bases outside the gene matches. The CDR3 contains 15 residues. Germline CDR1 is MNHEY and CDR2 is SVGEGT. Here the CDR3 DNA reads TGTGCCAGCAGTTACAAGGGTAGCGGGAGCGGTGAGCAGTTCTTC. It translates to CASSYKGSGSGEQFF.

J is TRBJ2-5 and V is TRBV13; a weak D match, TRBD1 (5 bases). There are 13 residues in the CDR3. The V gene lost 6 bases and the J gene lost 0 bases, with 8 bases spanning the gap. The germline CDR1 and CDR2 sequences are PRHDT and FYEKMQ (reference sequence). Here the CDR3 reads CASRQVNQETQYF. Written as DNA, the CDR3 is TGTGCCAGCAGACAGGTAAACCAAGAGACCCAGTACTTC.

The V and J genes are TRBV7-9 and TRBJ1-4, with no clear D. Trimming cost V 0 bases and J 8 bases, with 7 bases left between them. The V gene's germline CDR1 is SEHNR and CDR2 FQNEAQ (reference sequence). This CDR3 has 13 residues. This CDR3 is CASSLAGMEKLFF. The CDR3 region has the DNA TGTGCCAGCAGCTTAGCTGGTATGGAAAAACTGTTTTTT. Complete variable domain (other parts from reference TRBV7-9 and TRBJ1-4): DTGVSQNPRHKITKRGQNVTFRCDPISEHNRLYWYRQTLGQGPEFLTYFQNEAQLEKSRLLSDRFSAERPKGSFSTLEIQRTEQGDSAMYLCASSLAGMEKLFFGSGTQLSVL.

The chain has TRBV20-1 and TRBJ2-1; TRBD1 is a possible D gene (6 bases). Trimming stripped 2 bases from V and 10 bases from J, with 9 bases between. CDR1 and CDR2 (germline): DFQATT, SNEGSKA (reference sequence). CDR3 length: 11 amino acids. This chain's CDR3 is CSARQGFEQFF. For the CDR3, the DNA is TGCAGTGCTAGACAGGGGTTCGAGCAGTTCTTC.

CDR3 bases: TGTGCCAGCCACCAAGCGTTCGACACCGGGGAGCTGTTTTTT. As protein: CASHQAFDTGELFF. The chain uses TRBV13 and TRBJ2-2; D unclear. V dropped 8 bases and J dropped 3 bases, with 13 bases sitting between them. This CDR3 spans 14 amino acids. Germline V gives CDR1 PRHDT, CDR2 FYEKMQ (reference sequence).

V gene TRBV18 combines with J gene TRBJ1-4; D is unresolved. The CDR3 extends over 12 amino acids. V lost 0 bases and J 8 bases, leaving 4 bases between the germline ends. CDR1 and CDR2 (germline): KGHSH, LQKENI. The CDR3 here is CASSPPEEKLFF. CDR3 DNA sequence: TGTGCCAGCTCACCACCGGAGGAAAAACTGTTTTTT.

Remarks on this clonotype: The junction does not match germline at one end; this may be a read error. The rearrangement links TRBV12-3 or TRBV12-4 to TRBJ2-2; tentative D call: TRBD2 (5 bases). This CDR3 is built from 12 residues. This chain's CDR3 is CASSWHPGELFF. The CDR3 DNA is TGTGCCAGCAGTTGGCACCCCGGGGAGCTGTTCTTT.

The CDR3 reads CASSVQGLTGEQFF. DNA of the CDR3: TGTGCCAGCAGCGTACAGGGGCTTACCGGGGAGCAGTTCTTC. This sequence joins TRBV9 and TRBJ2-1; tentatively, D is TRBD1 (6 bases). Germline CDR1 is SGDLS and CDR2 is YYNGEE. The V and J ends lost 1 base and 10 bases respectively, with 15 bases between them. This CDR3 region has 14 residues.

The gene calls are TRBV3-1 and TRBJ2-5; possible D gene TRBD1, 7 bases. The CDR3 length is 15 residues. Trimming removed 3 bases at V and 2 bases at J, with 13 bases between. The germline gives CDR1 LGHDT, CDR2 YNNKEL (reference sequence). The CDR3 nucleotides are TGTGCCAGCAGCCACATCAGGGGGACTCAAGAGACCCAGTACTTC. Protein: CASSHIRGTQETQYF.

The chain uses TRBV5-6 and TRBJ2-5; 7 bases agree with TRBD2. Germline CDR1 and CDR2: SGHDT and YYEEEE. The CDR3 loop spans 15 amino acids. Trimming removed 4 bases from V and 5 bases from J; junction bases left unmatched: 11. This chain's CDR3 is CASSALAGMEETQYF. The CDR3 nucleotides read TGTGCCAGCAGCGCATTAGCGGGTATGGAGGAGACCCAGTACTTC.

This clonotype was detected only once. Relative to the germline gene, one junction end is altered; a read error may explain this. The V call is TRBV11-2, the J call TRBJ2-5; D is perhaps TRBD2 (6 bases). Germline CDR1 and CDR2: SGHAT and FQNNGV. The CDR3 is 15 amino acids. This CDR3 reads CASSLRPGVLETRYF. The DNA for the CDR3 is TGTGCCAGCAGCTTGAGGCCGGGGGTGCTAGAGACCCGGTACTTC. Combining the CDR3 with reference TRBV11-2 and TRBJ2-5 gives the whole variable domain EAGVAQSPRYKIIEKRQSVAFWCNPISGHATLYWYQQILGQGPKLLIQFQNNGVVDDSQLPKDRFSAERLKGVDSTLKIQPAKLEDSAVYLCASSLRPGVLETRYFGPGTRLLVL.

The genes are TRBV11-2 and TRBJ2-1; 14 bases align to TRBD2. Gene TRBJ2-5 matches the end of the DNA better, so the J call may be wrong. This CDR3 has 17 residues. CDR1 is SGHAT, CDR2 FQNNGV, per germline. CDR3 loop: CASSRTSGRSKVETQYF. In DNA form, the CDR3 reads TGTGCCAGCAGTAGGACTAGCGGGAGGTCCAAGGTGGAGACCCAGTACTTC.

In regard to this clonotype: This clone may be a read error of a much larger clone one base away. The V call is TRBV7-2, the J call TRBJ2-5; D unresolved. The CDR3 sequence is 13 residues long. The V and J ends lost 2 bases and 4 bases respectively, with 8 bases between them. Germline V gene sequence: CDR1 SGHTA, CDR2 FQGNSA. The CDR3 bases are TGTGCCAGCAGCTTAAACTGGCGAGAGACCCAGTACTTC. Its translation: CASSLNWRETQYF.

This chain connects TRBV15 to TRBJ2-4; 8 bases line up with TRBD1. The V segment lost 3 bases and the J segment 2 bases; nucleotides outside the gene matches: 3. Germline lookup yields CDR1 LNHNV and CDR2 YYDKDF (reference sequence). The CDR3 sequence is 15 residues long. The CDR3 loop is CATSRGTGPKNIQYF. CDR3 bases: TGTGCCACCAGCAGGGGGACAGGACCCAAAAACATTCAGTACTTC.

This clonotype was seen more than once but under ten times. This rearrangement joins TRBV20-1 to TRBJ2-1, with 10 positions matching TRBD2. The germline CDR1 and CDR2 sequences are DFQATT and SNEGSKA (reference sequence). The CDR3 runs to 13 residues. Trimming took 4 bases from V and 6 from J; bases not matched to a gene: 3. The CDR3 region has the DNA TGCAGTGCTAAAAGGACTAGCGGCAATGAGCAGTTCTTC. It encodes CSAKRTSGNEQFF.

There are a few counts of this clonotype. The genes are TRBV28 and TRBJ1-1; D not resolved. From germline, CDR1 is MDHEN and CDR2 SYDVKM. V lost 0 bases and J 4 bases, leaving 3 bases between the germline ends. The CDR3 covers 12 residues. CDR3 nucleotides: TGTGCCAGCAGTTTATGGCGCACTGAAGCTTTCTTT. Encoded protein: CASSLWRTEAFF.

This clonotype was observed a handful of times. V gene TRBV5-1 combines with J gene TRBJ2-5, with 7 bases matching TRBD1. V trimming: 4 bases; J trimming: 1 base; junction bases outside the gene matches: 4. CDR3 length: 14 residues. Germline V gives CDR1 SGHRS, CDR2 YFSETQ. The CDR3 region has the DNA TGCGCCAGCAGCAGGGGACAGACCCAAGAGACCCAGTACTTC. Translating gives CASSRGQTQETQYF.

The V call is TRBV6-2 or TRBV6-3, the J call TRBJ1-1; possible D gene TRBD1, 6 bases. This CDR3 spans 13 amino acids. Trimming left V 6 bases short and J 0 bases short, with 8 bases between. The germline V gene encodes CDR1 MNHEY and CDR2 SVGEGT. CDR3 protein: CASRDSMNTEAFF. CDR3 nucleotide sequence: TGTGCCAGCAGGGACAGCATGAACACTGAAGCTTTCTTT.

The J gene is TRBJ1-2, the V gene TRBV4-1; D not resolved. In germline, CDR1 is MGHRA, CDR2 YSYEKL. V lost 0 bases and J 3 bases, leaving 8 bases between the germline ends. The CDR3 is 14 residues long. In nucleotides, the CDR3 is TGCGCCAGCAGCCAAGATCCAGAGTACTATGGCTACACCTTC. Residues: CASSQDPEYYGYTF.

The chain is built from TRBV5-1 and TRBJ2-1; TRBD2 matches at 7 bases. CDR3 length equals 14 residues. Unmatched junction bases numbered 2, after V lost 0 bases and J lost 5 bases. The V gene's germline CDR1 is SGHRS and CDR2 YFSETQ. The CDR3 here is CASSLGTSDNEQFF. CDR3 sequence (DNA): TGCGCCAGCAGCTTGGGGACTAGTGACAATGAGCAGTTCTTC.

The chain's CDR3 is CSVVLEGGHTEAFF. The DNA of the CDR3 is TGCAGCGTTGTCTTGGAGGGGGGACACACTGAAGCTTTCTTT. The chain recombines TRBV29-1 with TRBJ1-1; the D gene is possibly TRBD1 (6 bases). V was trimmed by 4 bases and J by 3 bases, leaving 15 bases between them. The CDR3 runs to 14 residues. The germline CDR1 and CDR2 sequences are SQVTM and ANQGSEA.

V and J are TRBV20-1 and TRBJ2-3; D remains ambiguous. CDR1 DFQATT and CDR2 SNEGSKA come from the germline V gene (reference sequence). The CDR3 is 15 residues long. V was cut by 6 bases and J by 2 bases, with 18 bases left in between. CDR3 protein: CSASLDPATTDTQYF. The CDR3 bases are TGCAGTGCCAGTCTAGACCCAGCCACCACAGATACGCAGTATTTT.

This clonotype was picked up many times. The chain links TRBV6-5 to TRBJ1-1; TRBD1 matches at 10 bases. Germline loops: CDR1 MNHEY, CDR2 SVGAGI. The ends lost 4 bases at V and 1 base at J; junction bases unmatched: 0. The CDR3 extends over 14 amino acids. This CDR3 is CASSWDRGNTEAFF. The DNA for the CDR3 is TGTGCCAGCAGTTGGGACAGGGGGAACACTGAAGCTTTCTTT.